This T cell receptor beta chain was observed in a study of identical twins. Study results and caveats: Diverse VJ usage suggested most zero-insertion clonotypes were not invariant T cells.

V lost 0 bases, J lost 2 bases, and 13 bases lay in between. CDR3 length equals 16 residues. Germline lookup yields CDR1 MNHEY and CDR2 SVGAGI. TCRdb re-analysed the 5' RACE reads in MiXCR, keeping a single row per CDR3 protein. The table has approximately 490,000 distinct CDR3 sequences, around 20% seen once. This clonotype is a singleton in its sample. The antigen is undetermined. This sample also belongs to another study, concerning yellow fever vaccine responses in identical twins.

This receptor was taken from a woman aged 18-29 years in good health. The chain carries TRBV6-5 and TRBJ2-5, with D possibly matching TRBD2 (6 bases). The specimen sequenced was CD4+ T cells sorted from blood. The chain's CDR3 is CASSYSVGGPQETQYF. The CDR3 DNA reads as TGTGCCAGCAGTTACTCTGTCGGGGGACCGCAAGAGACCCAGTACTTC.